Listed below are T cell receptor beta chains from one sample, sequenced in a study of blood T cell repertoires in COVID-19. Generated by immunoSEQ multiplex PCR, the TCRdb table keeps only in-frame clones and is missing some. This table has around 100,000 clones, approximately 80% appearing once. The source material was peripheral blood. These receptors were collected from a woman in her thirties or forties with acute or convalescent COVID-19. Both conserved end residues are part of each CDR3. A D gene is named only where the DNA matches it firmly. Rows give clone size only sometimes, using once, few, many, or a class for an expanded clone.

abundance: NA
d_gene: TRBD1
j_gene: TRBJ2-1
v_gene: TRBV5-1
len: 13
CDR3nt: TGCGCCAGCAGCAACCCCGGGACAGAGTACAAGTTCTTC
CDR3aa: CASSNPGTEYKFF

abundance: once
d_gene: NA
j_gene: TRBJ1-3
v_gene: TRBV19
len: 13
CDR3nt: TGTGCCAGTAGTTCCCCGGTCGGAAACACCATATATTTT
CDR3aa: CASSSPVGNTIYF

abundance: few
d_gene: NA
j_gene: TRBJ2-7
v_gene: TRBV10-3
len: 11
CDR3nt: TGTGCCATCAGTGACGGGTACGAGCAGTACTTC
CDR3aa: CAISDGYEQYF

abundance: few
d_gene: TRBD1
j_gene: TRBJ1-2
v_gene: TRBV27
len: 13
CDR3nt: TGTGCCAGCAGTCTTTCCGGGACAGTCGGCTACACCTTC
CDR3aa: CASSLSGTVGYTF

abundance: NA
d_gene: NA
j_gene: TRBJ2-1
v_gene: TRBV7-9
len: 15
CDR3nt: TGTGCCAGCAGCTTGGGTCTAGGAGGTGTAGGTGAGCAGTTCTTC
CDR3aa: CASSLGLGGVGEQFF

abundance: NA
d_gene: NA
j_gene: TRBJ1-1
v_gene: TRBV5-1
len: 15
CDR3nt: TGCGCCAGCAGCTTACAGGGTGGATTGGCCACTGAAGCTTTCTTT
CDR3aa: CASSLQGGLATEAFF

abundance: NA
d_gene: TRBD1
j_gene: TRBJ2-7
v_gene: TRBV30
len: 14
CDR3nt: TGTGCCTGGAGTGGACAGGGGCGGTACTACGAGCAGTACTTC
CDR3aa: CAWSGQGRYYEQYF

abundance: NA
d_gene: NA
j_gene: TRBJ1-4
v_gene: TRBV3-1/TRBV3-2
len: 16
CDR3nt: TGTGCCAGCAGCCCTGGCCGCGGGACTCTTAATGAAAAACTGTTTTTT
CDR3aa: CASSPGRGTLNEKLFF

abundance: NA
d_gene: NA
j_gene: TRBJ1-1
v_gene: TRBV2
len: 14
CDR3nt: TGTGCCAGCCTCCCCGGAGATATTAACACTGAAGCTTTCTTT
CDR3aa: CASLPGDINTEAFF

abundance: NA
d_gene: TRBD2
j_gene: TRBJ2-1
v_gene: TRBV5-1
len: 15
CDR3nt: TGCGCCAGCAGCTTGGACGGGGGGGACTACAATGAGCAGTTCTTC
CDR3aa: CASSLDGGDYNEQFF

abundance: NA
d_gene: TRBD2
j_gene: TRBJ2-7
v_gene: TRBV4-1
len: 17
CDR3nt: TGCGCCAGCAGTCTTATATGGACTAGCGGGGGCAACTACGAGCAGTACTTC
CDR3aa: CASSLIWTSGGNYEQYF

abundance: NA
d_gene: NA
j_gene: TRBJ1-2
v_gene: TRBV12-3/TRBV12-4
len: 13
CDR3nt: TGTGCCAGCAGACCCCAGCTGGGGGCAGGCTACACCTTC
CDR3aa: CASRPQLGAGYTF

abundance: NA
d_gene: NA
j_gene: TRBJ2-7
v_gene: TRBV7-8
len: 14
CDR3nt: TGTGCCAGCAGAGCATCCAAGAGGGCCTACGAGCAGTACTTC
CDR3aa: CASRASKRAYEQYF

abundance: NA
d_gene: NA
j_gene: TRBJ1-2
v_gene: TRBV12-3/TRBV12-4
len: 11
CDR3nt: TGTGCCAGCAGTAAGACAGTAGGCTACACCTTC
CDR3aa: CASSKTVGYTF

abundance: NA
d_gene: TRBD1
j_gene: TRBJ1-6
v_gene: TRBV15
len: 16
CDR3nt: TGTGCCACCAGCAGGGGGACAGGGGGCTTAGATTCACCCCTCCACTTT
CDR3aa: CATSRGTGGLDSPLHF

abundance: NA
d_gene: NA
j_gene: TRBJ2-2
v_gene: TRBV2
len: 14
CDR3nt: TGTGCCAGCAGTGGGCGGCAGTACACCGGGGAGCTGTTTTTT
CDR3aa: CASSGRQYTGELFF

abundance: NA
d_gene: TRBD1
j_gene: TRBJ1-6
v_gene: TRBV5-1
len: 16
CDR3nt: TGCGCCAGCAGCCTACTACCGGGACAGGCTAATTCACCCCTCCACTTT
CDR3aa: CASSLLPGQANSPLHF

abundance: NA
d_gene: NA
j_gene: TRBJ1-2
v_gene: TRBV4-1
len: 14
CDR3nt: TGCGCCAGCAGCCAAGGTGGACAGAACTATGGCTACACCTTC
CDR3aa: CASSQGGQNYGYTF

abundance: NA
d_gene: TRBD1
j_gene: TRBJ2-2
v_gene: TRBV27
len: 15
CDR3nt: TGTGCCAGCTCCGGGACAGCAATTAACACCGGGGAGCTGTTTTTT
CDR3aa: CASSGTAINTGELFF

abundance: few
d_gene: NA
j_gene: TRBJ2-7
v_gene: TRBV2
len: 12
CDR3nt: TGTGCCAGCAGGGGCCTCTCCTACGAGCAGTACTTC
CDR3aa: CASRGLSYEQYF

abundance: NA
d_gene: TRBD1
j_gene: TRBJ1-1
v_gene: TRBV6-5
len: 13
CDR3nt: TGTGCCAGCAGTCGACAGGGAGGCACTGAAGCTTTCTTT
CDR3aa: CASSRQGGTEAFF

abundance: NA
d_gene: TRBD1
j_gene: TRBJ1-2
v_gene: TRBV10-3
len: 13
CDR3nt: TGTGCCATCAGCCGGACAGGGAATGAGGGCTACACCTTC
CDR3aa: CAISRTGNEGYTF

abundance: NA
d_gene: NA
j_gene: TRBJ2-7
v_gene: TRBV6-5
len: 15
CDR3nt: TGTGCCAGCAGTTACTCGGCAGGGGCCTCCTACGAGCAGTACTTC
CDR3aa: CASSYSAGASYEQYF

abundance: once
d_gene: NA
j_gene: TRBJ2-1
v_gene: TRBV18
len: 15
CDR3nt: TGTGCCAGCTCACTGGCCGTATCCCAATACAATGAGCAGTTCTTC
CDR3aa: CASSLAVSQYNEQFF

abundance: NA
d_gene: NA
j_gene: TRBJ1-5
v_gene: TRBV10-3
len: 13
CDR3nt: TGTGCCATCAGGGACAGATTCAATCAGCCCCAGCATTTT
CDR3aa: CAIRDRFNQPQHF

abundance: NA
d_gene: NA
j_gene: TRBJ1-1
v_gene: TRBV5-1
len: 13
CDR3nt: TGCGCCAGCAGCTTGAACTTGAACACTGAAGCTTTCTTT
CDR3aa: CASSLNLNTEAFF

abundance: NA
d_gene: TRBD2
j_gene: TRBJ2-1
v_gene: TRBV27
len: 15
CDR3nt: TGTGCCAGCAGGAGGACTAGCGGGGACTACAATGAGCAGTTCTTC
CDR3aa: CASRRTSGDYNEQFF

abundance: NA
d_gene: NA
j_gene: TRBJ2-2
v_gene: TRBV5-4
len: 15
CDR3nt: TGTGCCAGCAGCTTGGTTCAGACAGGAGGAGGGGAGCTGTTTTTT
CDR3aa: CASSLVQTGGGELFF

abundance: once
d_gene: NA
j_gene: TRBJ2-1
v_gene: TRBV5-1
len: 15
CDR3nt: TGCGCCAGCAGCTCCGGACAGTTATCCTACAATGAGCAGTTCTTC
CDR3aa: CASSSGQLSYNEQFF

abundance: NA
d_gene: TRBD1
j_gene: TRBJ1-2
v_gene: TRBV5-1
len: 13
CDR3nt: TGCGCCAGCAGCGAACAGGGGAACTATGGCTACACCTTC
CDR3aa: CASSEQGNYGYTF

abundance: NA
d_gene: NA
j_gene: TRBJ2-3
v_gene: TRBV19
len: 14
CDR3nt: TGTGCCAGTAGCGCGGGACAGCTCCCAGATACGCAGTATTTT
CDR3aa: CASSAGQLPDTQYF

abundance: NA
d_gene: NA
j_gene: TRBJ2-5
v_gene: TRBV29-1
len: 13
CDR3nt: TGCAGCGTACAACCGACTAGTTGGGAGACCCAGTACTTC
CDR3aa: CSVQPTSWETQYF

abundance: NA
d_gene: NA
j_gene: TRBJ1-2
v_gene: TRBV19
len: 13
CDR3nt: TGTGCCAGTAGTATCAAACAGAGTATGGCCTACACCTTC
CDR3aa: CASSIKQSMAYTF

abundance: NA
d_gene: NA
j_gene: TRBJ2-7
v_gene: TRBV19
len: 13
CDR3nt: TGTGCCAGTAGTCCCCCCCAGTCCTACGAGCAGTACTTC
CDR3aa: CASSPPQSYEQYF

abundance: NA
d_gene: NA
j_gene: TRBJ1-1
v_gene: TRBV18
len: 12
CDR3nt: TGTGCCAGCTCACCAGACAGTGGTGAAGCTTTCTTT
CDR3aa: CASSPDSGEAFF

abundance: NA
d_gene: TRBD1
j_gene: TRBJ2-2
v_gene: TRBV5-1
len: 16
CDR3nt: TGCGCCAGCAGCTTGACAGGGGGTACTACAACCGGGGAGCTGTTTTTT
CDR3aa: CASSLTGGTTTGELFF